The entry below gives a single TCR beta chain sequence along with its context. The count of this clone is one. Its antigen target is currently unknown. No base quality information exists; no much larger clone differs at one position. Compared with germline, V lacks 1 base and J lacks 4 bases; bases without a gene match: 12. CDR1 and CDR2 are read off the germline V gene (reference sequence) as LGHDT and YNNKEL. Including cysteine and phenylalanine, the CDR3 has 18 amino acids. The entry retains the CDR3 DNA only, 54 bases that are in frame from base 1. The immunoSEQ Assay, a bias-controlled multiplex PCR, was used to amplify TCRbeta CDR3 regions from genomic DNA. The authors' pipeline ran thus. The number of nucleated cells in each sample was estimated by amplification of reference gene primers within the assay. To quantify the absolute abundance of each unique TCRbeta CDR3 rearrangement, sequence reads were collapsed and filtered. For each sample, productive Simpson clonality was calculated as the square root of Simpson's diversity index across productive rearrangements. This is the immuneACCESS table as TCRdb keeps it, with only in-frame sequences that have V and J called. A part of the clones is gone; compared with another copy, unresolved V genes explain less than half, and the rest is unexplained. V and J calls and clone size come straight from that table; D and trimming were deduced from the DNA. The sample table contains 150,000 to 200,000 clones; only one count was recorded for around 86% of them. The ten largest make up under 9.5% of the sample.

Enrolling through a virtual design, the prospective study's participants ranged in age from roughly 18 to 90 years and lived across roughly 23 United States geographic areas. In the prospective study, participants were assigned to cohorts based on the clinical history participants reported in a screening survey and a study questionnaire. Recovered participants in ImmuneRACE Cohort 3 were defined by two consecutive negative NP/OP PCR tests, clearance by a healthcare professional, or resolution of symptoms. Mobile phlebotomists in the prospective study collected whole blood, serum and a nasopharyngeal or oropharyngeal swab from every participant. Prospective study participants could optionally give additional blood draws and questionnaires over an approximately 2-month period. Prospective study blood samples were shipped either frozen or at room temperature before DNA extraction. The sample comes from a study of blood T cell repertoires in COVID-19 (dated by TCRdb to about 2020). Turning to the overall study: The collaborator samples originated in the United States, Italy and Spain and spanned the acute and convalescent phases of COVID-19. The prospective study material was composed of cDNA or gDNA derived from T cells, B-cell-depleted T cells, or PBMCs. Deeply sampled blood TCRbeta repertoires from subjects exposed to, actively infected with, or recovered from COVID-19 were included in the dataset. A freely available public database, intended as a resource for researchers studying the immune response to SARS-CoV-2, is where the repertoires were released. The samples were drawn from the first 160 participants of the ongoing ImmuneRACE study and from 1,254 subjects provided by 6 global collaborators. The sample metadata nearly always contained a de-identified subject ID, COVID-19 status, age in years and sex. HLA class I and class II types, where available, came from metadata supplied by the sample provider rather than from assay-based typing. General study outcomes and caveats: Clinical and demographic metadata were provided uncurated, with the amount varying by source and participant.

This sequence originates from a young woman who had recovered from COVID-19. The sequence links TRBV3-1 (or the pseudogene TRBV3-2) to TRBJ2-7, with 11 bases aligning to TRBD2. Sequencing used PBMCs or T cells enriched from blood (not recorded which). The nucleotide sequence is given as TGTGCCAGCAGCCAAGGCGGGGGGCTTAGGACTAGCGGGTACGAGCAGTACTTC. Translated, this gives CASSQGGGLRTSGYEQYF.